The 13 T cell receptor beta chains given below trace back to one sample, sequenced in a study of blood T cell repertoires in COVID-19. Repertoires were generated with immunoSEQ multiplex PCR, while TCRdb's copy carries only in-frame clones and drops some. The sample lists around 140,000 clones; roughly 78% were seen once. Sequencing input: peripheral blood. These receptors were obtained from a human donor with acute or convalescent COVID-19. The donor label of this sample is uncertain.

The chain links TRBV9 to TRBJ2-7; a weak D match, TRBD2 (5 bases). Germline CDR1 and CDR2: SGDLS and YYNGEE. V gave up 2 bases and J gave up 0 bases, with 6 bases separating them. The CDR3 has 13 amino acids. DNA for the CDR3: TGTGCCAGCAGCGTTGAGGGCTCCTACGAGCAGTACTTC. The encoded protein is CASSVEGSYEQYF.

V usage is TRBV7-9 and J usage is TRBJ2-5, with a possible D match to TRBD2 (7 bases). The CDR3 runs 14 residues. Germline V gene data show CDR1 as SEHNR and CDR2 as FQNEAQ (reference sequence). V lost 3 bases and J 7 bases, leaving 15 bases between the germline ends. CDR3 coding DNA: TGTGCCAGCAGCTTGGGCGGAGGGGGGGGGACCCAGTACTTC. Translation: CASSLGGGGGTQYF.

This clone has a single count. The chain has TRBV19 and TRBJ1-5; TRBD1 agrees at 8 bases. From germline, CDR1 is LNHDA and CDR2 SQIVND (reference sequence). This CDR3 contains 15 residues. The V gene end was trimmed by 7 bases and the J gene end by 3 bases; junction bases not matched to a gene: 8. The CDR3 is CASTPDRDSNQPQHF. CDR3 in DNA: TGTGCCAGTACCCCGGACAGGGACTCCAATCAGCCCCAGCATTTT.

This chain joins TRBV29-1 and TRBJ2-2; TRBD2 matches at 7 bases. Trimming removed 7 bases from V and 0 bases from J; junction bases left unmatched: 2. The CDR3 spans 13 residues. Germline assignment: CDR1 SQVTM and CDR2 ANQGSEA. CDR3 residues: CSAGLTNTGELFF. The CDR3 DNA follows: TGCAGCGCGGGACTAACGAACACCGGGGAGCTGTTTTTT.

The chain uses TRBV6-4 and TRBJ1-4; D ambiguous. Trimming left V 7 bases short and J 8 bases short, with 14 bases between. Looked up from germline, CDR1 is MRHNA and CDR2 is SNTAGT. This CDR3 is 13 amino acids long. CDR3 region: CASKMCSREKLFF. The CDR3 DNA reads TGTGCCAGCAAGATGTGTTCGCGAGAAAAACTGTTTTTT.

This chain joins TRBV29-1 and TRBJ1-1, with TRBD1 as a possible D gene (6 bases). This CDR3 region has 14 residues. Germline CDR1 reads SQVTM; CDR2 reads ANQGSEA. V dropped 1 base and J dropped 7 bases, with 16 bases sitting between them. The CDR3 loop is CSVEGWPGGHEAFF. In DNA, the CDR3 is TGCAGCGTTGAAGGATGGCCGGGGGGCCATGAAGCTTTCTTT.

This clone has only one observation. The chain carries TRBV11-2 and TRBJ2-1; maybe TRBD1 (5 bases). The CDR3 consists of 16 residues. Trimming left V 5 bases short and J 4 bases short, with 18 bases between. CDR1 and CDR2 (germline): SGHAT, FQNNGV. The CDR3 region has the DNA TGTGCCAGCAGCAGTACTGGGGCAGGCCTATACAATGAGCAGTTCTTC. Residues: CASSSTGAGLYNEQFF.

The V gene is TRBV7-8, the J gene TRBJ2-1; TRBD2 matches at 7 bases. V lost 5 bases to trimming and J lost 0 bases; unmatched junction nucleotides: 7. Germline lookup yields CDR1 SGHVS and CDR2 FQNEAQ. The CDR3 covers 16 residues. The CDR3 bases are TGTGCCAGCAGCCAACGACTAGCCCCCTCCTACAATGAGCAGTTCTTC. Amino acid sequence: CASSQRLAPSYNEQFF.

The chain uses TRBV7-2 and TRBJ1-2; 11 bases map to TRBD1. The junction had 8 bases not matched to a gene; V was cut back by 5 bases and J by 3 bases. The CDR3 is 16 amino acids. CDR1 is SGHTA and CDR2 is FQGNSA in the germline V gene. The CDR3 region is CASSLGLGQGDYGYTF. CDR3 coding DNA: TGTGCCAGCAGCCTAGGATTGGGACAGGGGGACTATGGCTACACCTTC.

This chain's CDR3 is CASSHSRGGELFF. The CDR3 region has the DNA TGTGCCAGCAGCCATTCCCGGGGCGGGGAGCTGTTTTTT. The V gene is TRBV3-1 (or the pseudogene TRBV3-2), the J gene TRBJ2-2; the D gene is possibly TRBD2 (5 bases). Germline lookup yields CDR1 LGHDT and CDR2 YNNKEL (reference sequence). The CDR3 totals 13 residues. The V end lost 3 bases, the J end lost 7 bases, and 9 bases lay between the germline ends.

The rearrangement uses TRBV2 and TRBJ2-6; 7 bases agree with TRBD1. V shed 6 bases, J shed 0 bases, and the junction held 5 bases outside the gene matches. This CDR3 spans 16 amino acids. CDR1 and CDR2 from the germline V gene are SNHLY and FYNNEI. CDR3 nucleotide sequence: TGTGCCAGCAGCCGGGACAGTTTCTCTGGGGCCAACGTCCTGACTTTC. This gives the protein CASSRDSFSGANVLTF.

This chain uses TRBV7-6 with TRBJ2-1; tentatively, D is TRBD1 (5 bases). The CDR3 covers 13 residues. From germline, CDR1 is SGHVS and CDR2 FNYEAQ. Trimming stripped 4 bases from V and 8 bases from J, with 12 bases between. The CDR3, as DNA: TGTGCCAGCAGCTATATCCAGGGTGATGAGCAGTTCTTC. Translated: CASSYIQGDEQFF.

The V and J genes are TRBV7-9 and TRBJ1-1, with TRBD1 matching over 9 bases. CDR1 and CDR2 from the germline V gene are SEHNR and FQNEAQ (reference sequence). Trimming cost V 4 bases and J 5 bases; bases outside gene matches: 5. CDR3 length equals 14 residues. CDR3 residues: CASSSNRGRTEAFF. DNA of the CDR3: TGTGCCAGCAGCTCGAACAGGGGGCGAACTGAAGCTTTCTTT.